This T cell receptor beta chain was recovered during a study of cytomegalovirus exposure and HLA in healthy donors. Broader study findings: Per published accounts, TCR beta sequences correctly predicted the HLA-A and HLA-B alleles of most subjects. The presence/absence work took it that sequencing depth was about the same across donors.

Vbeta (60) and Jbeta (13) primers were used in the PCR. Profiled with immunoSEQ multiplex PCR; TCRdb holds only in-frame clones, not every one. This table has around 150,000 clones, approximately 84% appearing once. CDR3 size: 15 residues. The germline V gene has CDR1 MRHNA and CDR2 SNTAGT. Trimming shortened V by 3 bases and J by 1 base, and 12 bases separated the two germline ends. In this sample, this clone turned up once. The antigen is not known. The sequenced sample was PBMCs. The chain has TRBV6-4 and TRBJ1-1, with D hard to call. This receptor was identified in a man aged 18 to 35 in good health and CMV-seropositive. The CDR3 protein is CASSEGGEGNTEAFF. CDR3 bases: TGTGCCAGCAGTGAGGGCGGGGAGGGGAACACTGAAGCTTTCTTT.